This is a list of T cell receptor beta chains from one sample in a study of blood T cells in healthy people across ages. TCRdb re-analysed the 5' RACE reads in MiXCR, keeping a single row per CDR3 protein. The table records roughly 2 million distinct CDR3 sequences, roughly 52% of them present only once. Sequenced material: blood. The receptors originated from a woman in her thirties or forties in good health. The CDR3 runs from the conserved cysteine through the conserved F or W. The D gene is left open where the match is weak. Clone size is given for some rows only: seen once, a few or many times, or a class if the clone is expanded.

D gene	J gene	clone size	V gene	CDR3 DNA	CDR3 protein
NA	TRBJ2-7	NA	TRBV6-2/TRBV6-3	TGTGCCAGCAGTTACTCTCTACAGGGAATCTACGAGCAGTACTTC	CASSYSLQGIYEQYF
NA	TRBJ1-5	NA	TRBV20-1	TGCAGTGCTAGAGGGGGAATTAGCAATCAGCCCCAGCATTTT	CSARGGISNQPQHF
NA	TRBJ1-5	few	TRBV20-1	TGCAGTGCAAGGCCAGGGGTCAATCAGCCCCAGCATTTT	CSARPGVNQPQHF
NA	TRBJ2-5	NA	TRBV20-1	TGCAGTGCTTCTCCGGAAGAGACCCAGTACTTC	CSASPEETQYF
NA	TRBJ2-4	NA	TRBV11-2	TGTGCCAGCAGCCCCGGGGGACAGCAGTACTTC	CASSPGGQQYF
NA	TRBJ1-5	NA	TRBV5-1	TGCGCCAGCAGCGTGGGTGGGAATCGGCCCCAGCATTTT	CASSVGGNRPQHF
TRBD2	TRBJ2-1	NA	TRBV7-2	TGTGCCAGCAGTTTAGAACTAGCGTACAATGAGCAGTTCTTC	CASSLELAYNEQFF
NA	TRBJ2-5	NA	TRBV7-8	TGTGCCAGCAGCTTAGTGGGCAGCCCAGAGACCCAGTACTTC	CASSLVGSPETQYF
NA	TRBJ2-7	NA	TRBV6-2/TRBV6-3	TGTGCCAGCAGTTACTGGAGATCCTACGAGCAGTACTTC	CASSYWRSYEQYF
TRBD2	TRBJ2-1	NA	TRBV2	TGTGCCAGCAGTGGGAGGACTAGCGGGGGTGTCAATGAGCAGTTCTTC	CASSGRTSGGVNEQFF
NA	TRBJ2-3	NA	TRBV4-1	TGCGCCAGCAGCCAAGAGGCCTACAGCGTCCTTAGCACAGATACGCAGTATTTT	CASSQEAYSVLSTDTQYF
NA	TRBJ2-1	NA	TRBV28	TGTGCCAGCAGTTTGGTTAAAGATGAGCAGTTCTTC	CASSLVKDEQFF
NA	TRBJ2-7	few	TRBV6-2/TRBV6-3	TGTGCCAGCAGTTACGCGGGGAACACCTACGAGCAGTACTTC	CASSYAGNTYEQYF
NA	TRBJ2-3	NA	TRBV9	TGTGCCAGCAGCGTAGATTGGGGGACCACAGATACGCAGTATTTT	CASSVDWGTTDTQYF
NA	TRBJ1-2	NA	TRBV27	TGTGCCAGCAGTTTATCCGGGTACAGGGATCACACCTTC	CASSLSGYRDHTF
NA	TRBJ2-1	few	TRBV9	TGTGCCAGCAGCGTAGATTCCGGGACTCTACCGGGAGAGGAGCAGTTCTTC	CASSVDSGTLPGEEQFF
NA	TRBJ1-2	NA	TRBV2	TGTGCCAGCATCCAGGTCCCGGGGACGGGCTATGGCTACACCTTC	CASIQVPGTGYGYTF
TRBD2	TRBJ2-2	NA	TRBV7-3	TGTGCCAGCAGCTTGTTGTTTAGCGGGGCCACCGGGGAGCTGTTTTTT	CASSLLFSGATGELFF
TRBD2	TRBJ2-5	NA	TRBV5-1	TGCGCCAGCAAGACTAGCGGGGGGCCTACGGAGACCCAGTACTTC	CASKTSGGPTETQYF
TRBD1	TRBJ1-1	once	TRBV18	TGTGCCAGCTCACGGGACAGGGTAAGCATGAACACTGAAGCTTTCTTT	CASSRDRVSMNTEAFF
TRBD1	TRBJ2-7	once	TRBV4-3	TGCGCCAGCAGCCAAGACGGGTCCGGGACAGGGCGGCGCGAGCAGTACTTC	CASSQDGSGTGRREQYF
TRBD2	TRBJ2-3	NA	TRBV20-1	TGCAGTGCAGATGGGACTAGCGGGGGAGCAGATACGCAGTATTTT	CSADGTSGGADTQYF
NA	TRBJ1-2	NA	TRBV6-1	TGTGCCAGCAGTGAAGCTAACTCCAACAACTATGGCTACACCTTC	CASSEANSNNYGYTF
NA	TRBJ1-2	NA	TRBV9	TGTGCCAGCAGCGTAAGAGGGGTGGGCTATGGCTACACCTTC	CASSVRGVGYGYTF
TRBD1	TRBJ2-2	NA	TRBV7-9	TGTGCCAGCAGCTCATGGACAGGGGTAACGAACACCGGGGAGCTGTTTTTT	CASSSWTGVTNTGELFF
NA	TRBJ2-1	NA	TRBV2	TGTGCCAGCAGGCCCGCATCTCAGGAATACAATGAGCAGTTCTTC	CASRPASQEYNEQFF
NA	TRBJ2-5	few	TRBV29-1	TGCAGCGTTTGGGGCCAGGAGACCCAGTACTTC	CSVWGQETQYF
TRBD1	TRBJ2-1	few	TRBV4-2	TGTGCCAGCAGCCAATCAGGGGGCGATGAGCAGTTCTTC	CASSQSGGDEQFF
TRBD1	TRBJ2-1	NA	TRBV27	TGTGCCAGCAGTTTTGGGACAGAGGACAATGAGCAGTTCTTC	CASSFGTEDNEQFF
NA	TRBJ2-5	NA	TRBV3-1	TGTGCCAGCAGCCCAACTAGTCCCCTCCAAGAGACCCAGTACTTC	CASSPTSPLQETQYF
TRBD2	TRBJ2-1	NA	TRBV5-6	TGTGCCAGCACCTGGGGGGGTCTCAACAATGAGCAGTTCTTC	CASTWGGLNNEQFF
TRBD2	TRBJ2-1	NA	TRBV18	TGTGCCAGCTCACCCTCCAGACTAGCGGCCGACAATGAGCAGTTCTTC	CASSPSRLAADNEQFF
TRBD2	TRBJ2-7	NA	TRBV4-1	TGCGCCAGCAGCCCAACGACTAGCGGGGTCTACGAGCAGTACTTC	CASSPTTSGVYEQYF
NA	TRBJ2-1	few	TRBV7-3	TGTGCCAGCAGCCTTAGAGCGTTCAGCTCCTACAATGAGCAGTTCTTC	CASSLRAFSSYNEQFF
TRBD1	TRBJ1-2	NA	TRBV6-6	TGTGCCAGCAGACCCGACAGGGCCTCCGTCTTAAAACATGGCTACACCTTC	CASRPDRASVLKHGYTF
TRBD1	TRBJ2-3	NA	TRBV27	TGTGCCAGTCTCGAGGGGGCTTCAGATACGCAGTATTTT	CASLEGASDTQYF
TRBD2	TRBJ2-3	NA	TRBV5-8	TGTGCCAGCCGGCTCGGGGGGGAGCGGAGCACAGATACGCAGTATTTT	CASRLGGERSTDTQYF
TRBD2	TRBJ2-5	few	TRBV11-2	TGTGCCAGCAGCCCGGACGGGACTAGCAAAGAGACCCAGTACTTC	CASSPDGTSKETQYF
NA	TRBJ2-3	NA	TRBV27	TGTGCCAGCAGCCGACAGAGTCCGAGCACAGATACGCAGTATTTT	CASSRQSPSTDTQYF
TRBD1	TRBJ2-3	few	TRBV7-2	TGTGCCAGCAGCGCACAGGGGTGGACGCAGTATTTT	CASSAQGWTQYF
NA	TRBJ2-1	NA	TRBV6-5	TGTGCCAGCAGTTACACCGGGACACTTTACAATGAGCAGTTCTTC	CASSYTGTLYNEQFF
NA	TRBJ1-5	NA	TRBV5-1	TGCGCCAGCAGCTTGGACCCAGGGTACGGTCAGCCCCAGCATTTT	CASSLDPGYGQPQHF
TRBD1	TRBJ2-1	few	TRBV4-2	TGTGCCAGCAGCCAAGGAGAAGGGGACAGCCGATACAATGAGCAGTTCTTC	CASSQGEGDSRYNEQFF
TRBD1	TRBJ2-1	few	TRBV9	TGTGCCAGCAGCGTAGGTCCAGGGGGCCGCGACGAGCAGTTCTTC	CASSVGPGGRDEQFF
NA	TRBJ2-6	NA	TRBV6-5	TGTGCCAGCAGAGATCGACAAAGTTCGGCCAACGTCCTGACTTTC	CASRDRQSSANVLTF
NA	TRBJ2-5	NA	TRBV18	TGTGCCAGCTCACCATCCCCTATGGACACTTTCCAAGAGACCCAGTACTTC	CASSPSPMDTFQETQYF
NA	TRBJ2-7	NA	TRBV7-2	TGTGCCAGCAGCTTAGACCAGGGCTACAATGAGCAGTACTTC	CASSLDQGYNEQYF